The rows below give T cell receptor beta chains drawn from one sample of a study of beta chain features in type 1 diabetes. Clones were sequenced by immunoSEQ multiplex PCR, and TCRdb holds only the in-frame ones, with some missing. Found here are about 370,000 clones, around 10% of them singletons; the top ten hold approximately 0.6%. The sequenced sample consisted of central memory CD4+ T cells from blood. These receptors all stem from a man younger than 40 with type 1 diabetes. CDR3s include the opening cysteine and the closing phenylalanine or tryptophan. A D gene is named only where the DNA matches it firmly. Size is stated for part of the rows, as once, few or many counts, or as a class when the clone is expanded.

D: .; J: TRBJ2-2; V: TRBV11-1; size: .; CDR3: CASSLDGGELFF; DNA: TGTGCCAGCAGCTTAGATGGCGGGGAGCTGTTTTTT
D: .; J: TRBJ2-1; V: TRBV5-1; size: many; CDR3: CASSLDGTDEQFF; DNA: TGCGCCAGCAGCTTGGATGGTACCGATGAGCAGTTCTTC
D: .; J: TRBJ2-7; V: TRBV29-1; size: few; CDR3: CSVEIQSYEQYF; DNA: TGCAGCGTTGAAATCCAGTCCTACGAGCAGTACTTC
D: .; J: TRBJ2-3; V: TRBV5-4; size: many; CDR3: CASSLRTDTQYF; DNA: TGTGCCAGCAGCCTTCGGACGGATACGCAGTATTTT
D: TRBD2; J: TRBJ2-2; V: TRBV18; size: .; CDR3: CASSPPLAGGRNTGELFF; DNA: TGTGCCAGCTCACCACCTCTAGCGGGAGGGCGTAACACCGGGGAGCTGTTTTTT
D: TRBD2; J: TRBJ2-7; V: TRBV7-2; size: few; CDR3: CASSLASLSSGLPYEQYF; DNA: TGTGCCAGCAGCTTAGCGTCCCTATCTAGCGGCCTACCCTACGAGCAGTACTTC
D: .; J: TRBJ2-2; V: TRBV7-9; size: .; CDR3: CASSSRGQTNTGELFF; DNA: TGTGCCAGCAGCTCGAGAGGACAGACGAACACCGGGGAGCTGTTTTTT
D: TRBD2; J: TRBJ2-7; V: TRBV10-3; size: many; CDR3: CAIRSGSGGSGKVSYEQYF; DNA: TGTGCCATCAGGTCCGGGTCGGGAGGGAGCGGGAAGGTTTCCTACGAGCAGTACTTC
D: .; J: TRBJ2-3; V: TRBV2; size: few; CDR3: CASSEDGQYTDTQYF; DNA: TGTGCCAGCAGTGAAGACGGACAGTACACAGATACGCAGTATTTT
D: .; J: TRBJ1-2; V: TRBV5-1; size: .; CDR3: CASSPRDLYGYTF; DNA: TGCGCCAGCAGCCCCCGGGATCTCTATGGCTACACCTTC
D: .; J: TRBJ2-5; V: TRBV19; size: .; CDR3: CASSIGSETQYF; DNA: TGTGCCAGTAGTATAGGATCCGAGACCCAGTACTTC
D: .; J: TRBJ2-5; V: TRBV29-1; size: few; CDR3: CSENWGETQYF; DNA: TGCAGCGAGAACTGGGGGGAGACCCAGTACTTC
D: .; J: TRBJ1-5; V: TRBV28; size: few; CDR3: CASLFGYHSNQPQHF; DNA: TGTGCCAGCTTGTTTGGGTACCATAGCAATCAGCCCCAGCATTTT
D: TRBD1; J: TRBJ2-6; V: TRBV4-2; size: few; CDR3: CASSQDWAGGASGANVLTF; DNA: TGTGCCAGCAGCCAAGATTGGGCAGGGGGCGCATCTGGGGCCAACGTCCTGACTTTC
D: TRBD1; J: TRBJ2-4; V: TRBV5-6; size: .; CDR3: CASSTLTGLKNIQYF; DNA: TGTGCCAGCAGCACCCTGACAGGGTTAAAAAACATTCAGTACTTC
D: .; J: TRBJ2-7; V: TRBV7-2; size: .; CDR3: CASSLVSTYEQYF; DNA: TGTGCCAGCAGCTTAGTAAGTACCTACGAGCAGTACTTC
D: TRBD1; J: TRBJ1-2; V: TRBV7-2; size: .; CDR3: CASSLGGTVYGYTF; DNA: TGTGCCAGCAGCTTAGGAGGGACAGTTTATGGCTACACCTTC
D: TRBD1; J: TRBJ2-7; V: TRBV5-4; size: few; CDR3: CASSSVWGQTYEQYF; DNA: TGTGCCAGCAGCTCGGTATGGGGACAGACCTACGAGCAGTACTTC
D: .; J: TRBJ2-7; V: TRBV28; size: few; CDR3: CASSLGGRGVTYEQYF; DNA: TGTGCCAGCAGTTTAGGAGGCAGGGGGGTTACCTACGAGCAGTACTTC
D: .; J: TRBJ1-2; V: TRBV5-1; size: .; CDR3: CASSLAPPGRGYTF; DNA: TGCGCCAGCAGCTTGGCCCCCCCGGGAAGAGGCTACACCTTC
D: .; J: TRBJ2-1; V: TRBV11-3; size: many; CDR3: CASSLGDTGSYNEQFF; DNA: TGTGCCAGCAGCTTAGGGGATACCGGGTCTTACAATGAGCAGTTCTTC
D: .; J: TRBJ1-5; V: TRBV28; size: few; CDR3: CASREPRCIVGQWQPQHF; DNA: TGTGCCAGTCGAGAACCTCGGTGTATAGTAGGGCAATGGCAGCCCCAGCATTTT
D: .; J: TRBJ1-4; V: TRBV4-1; size: many; CDR3: CASSQRTVVTANEKLFF; DNA: TGCGCCAGCAGCCAGCGCACCGTGGTGACGGCTAATGAAAAACTGTTTTTT
D: TRBD1; J: TRBJ2-3; V: TRBV5-1; size: .; CDR3: CASSLSQGARDTQYF; DNA: TGCGCCAGCAGCTTGTCACAGGGGGCCCGAGATACGCAGTATTTT
D: .; J: TRBJ1-3; V: TRBV27; size: .; CDR3: CASSLSSSGNTIYF; DNA: TGTGCCAGCAGTTTATCCAGCTCTGGAAACACCATATATTTT
D: .; J: TRBJ1-2; V: TRBV11-2; size: .; CDR3: CASSLDIGAYGYTF; DNA: TGTGCCAGCAGCTTAGATATAGGGGCCTATGGCTACACCTTC
D: TRBD2; J: TRBJ2-2; V: TRBV5-6; size: few; CDR3: CASSTSGRGGTGELFF; DNA: TGTGCCAGCAGCACTAGCGGGAGGGGAGGCACCGGGGAGCTGTTTTTT
D: TRBD2; J: TRBJ2-7; V: TRBV11-1; size: .; CDR3: CASSLEVAGEGEQYF; DNA: TGTGCCAGCAGCTTAGAGGTAGCGGGAGAGGGGGAGCAGTACTTC
D: TRBD1; J: TRBJ1-5; V: TRBV28; size: many; CDR3: CASSISRTGNQPQHF; DNA: TGTGCCAGCAGTATATCGAGGACAGGAAATCAGCCCCAGCATTTT
D: .; J: TRBJ2-7; V: TRBV2; size: many; CDR3: CASSDYVAYEQYF; DNA: TGTGCCAGCAGTGACTACGTGGCCTACGAGCAGTACTTC
D: TRBD1; J: TRBJ2-4; V: TRBV7-3; size: few; CDR3: CASSDRGVWDIQYF; DNA: TGTGCCAGCAGCGACAGGGGTGTATGGGACATTCAGTACTTC
D: TRBD2; J: TRBJ2-5; V: TRBV28; size: .; CDR3: CASSPPSGRWETQYF; DNA: TGTGCCAGCAGTCCCCCTAGCGGGAGGTGGGAGACCCAGTACTTC
D: .; J: TRBJ1-5; V: TRBV27; size: few; CDR3: CASSPSFNQPQHF; DNA: TGTGCCAGCAGTCCCTCGTTTAATCAGCCCCAGCATTTT
D: TRBD1; J: TRBJ2-7; V: TRBV29-1; size: few; CDR3: CSAHRGAGEQYF; DNA: TGCAGCGCCCACAGGGGGGCGGGCGAGCAGTACTTC
D: TRBD2; J: TRBJ2-5; V: TRBV7-9; size: few; CDR3: CASSLKAGGEQTQYF; DNA: TGTGCCAGCAGCTTAAAAGCGGGAGGGGAGCAGACCCAGTACTTC
D: .; J: TRBJ1-1; V: TRBV5-4; size: few; CDR3: CASSFLEGRKTEAFF; DNA: TGTGCCAGCAGCTTTCTCGAGGGGAGAAAGACTGAAGCTTTCTTT
D: .; J: TRBJ2-3; V: TRBV6-1; size: .; CDR3: CASSEREAGDTQYF; DNA: TGTGCCAGCAGTGAACGTGAGGCGGGCGATACGCAGTATTTT